The 30 T cell receptor beta chains given below trace back to one sample, sequenced in a study of shared clonotypes between healthy human individuals. Using immunoSEQ multiplex PCR, the repertoire was profiled, and TCRdb retains in-frame clones only, with some absent. There are about 2,200,000 clones in the sample; about 92% occur only once, and under 2% lies in the top ten. Naive CD8 cells comprised CD45RO-negative, CCR7-positively selected cells, excluding terminally differentiated effector memory CD45RA+ cells. Sequencing was done on a sample of naive CD8+ T cells from PBMCs. The receptors derive from a man aged 18 to 29 in good health. Some clones in this sample may be carry-over from other donors' samples.

The DNA of the CDR3 is TGCGCCAGCAGCGACCAGACTAGCAACACAGATACGCAGTATTTT. Its translation is CASSDQTSNTDTQYF. V usage is TRBV5-1 and J usage is TRBJ2-3, with 7 positions matching TRBD2. Germline loops: CDR1 SGHRS, CDR2 YFSETQ. The CDR3 consists of 15 residues. Unmatched junction bases numbered 7, after V lost 4 bases and J lost 2 bases.

This clone came up once. The J gene is TRBJ1-4, the V gene TRBV19, with 9 bases fitting TRBD1. This CDR3 spans 16 amino acids. The V and J ends lost 7 bases and 3 bases, in that order; junction bases with no gene match: 9. CDR1 and CDR2 from the germline V gene are LNHDA and SQIVND (reference sequence). In nucleotides, the CDR3 is TGTGCCAGTAAAGCACACAGGGGGCGGTCTAATGAAAAACTGTTTTTT. It specifies CASKAHRGRSNEKLFF.

V usage is TRBV27 and J usage is TRBJ1-5; D ambiguous. The CDR3 totals 16 residues. CDR1 and CDR2 (germline): MNHEY, SMNVEV (reference sequence). V gave up 4 bases and J gave up 4 bases, with 17 bases separating them. CDR3: CASSSTAYTINQPQHF. The CDR3 DNA reads as TGTGCCAGCAGTTCAACAGCCTATACTATTAATCAGCCCCAGCATTTT.

The chain joins TRBV10-3 to TRBJ2-2, with TRBD2 matching 7 bases. CDR1 and CDR2 from the germline V gene are ENHRY and SYGVKD. V lost 4 bases to trimming and J lost 6 bases; unmatched junction nucleotides: 8. This CDR3 is built from 15 residues. As DNA, the CDR3 is TGTGCCATCAGTGCGGGGAGGGGACGGGCCGGGGAGCTGTTTTTT. It encodes CAISAGRGRAGELFF.

The gene calls are TRBV5-6 and TRBJ2-7, with 7 positions matching TRBD1. The CDR3 extends over 15 amino acids. CDR1 is SGHDT, CDR2 YYEEEE, per germline. V shed 4 bases, J shed 9 bases, and the junction held 16 bases outside the gene matches. The CDR3 DNA reads TGTGCCAGCAGCCCCACAACAGGGGTCTCCTGGGGGCAGTACTTC. Its translation is CASSPTTGVSWGQYF.

Regarding this clone: Germline and junction disagree at one end, which may indicate a read error. The CDR3 is CASSLGRGNTETFF. CDR3 coding DNA: TGTGCCAGCAGCCTTGGGCGGGGGAACACTGAAACTTTCTTT. The V and J genes are TRBV11-2 and TRBJ1-1; the D gene is possibly TRBD1 (5 bases). Looked up from germline, CDR1 is SGHAT and CDR2 is FQNNGV. The CDR3 consists of 14 residues.

The chain joins TRBV6-6 to TRBJ1-1, with 10 bases matching TRBD1. This CDR3 is built from 14 residues. CDR1 and CDR2 from the germline V gene are MNHNY and SVGAGI (reference sequence). The junction had 4 bases not matched to a gene; V was cut back by 6 bases and J by 3 bases. The CDR3 sequence: CASRPGTGDTEAFF. The CDR3 DNA reads as TGTGCCAGCAGACCCGGGACAGGGGACACTGAAGCTTTCTTT.

In regard to this clone: Other DNA sequences of this sample code for an identical CDR3. The J gene is TRBJ2-7, the V gene TRBV5-4, with D possibly matching TRBD2 (6 bases). V lost 4 bases, J lost 10 bases, and 12 bases lay in between. There are 11 residues in the CDR3. Per the germline V gene, CDR1 is SGHNT and CDR2 is YYREEE (reference sequence). The CDR3 loop is CASSRTGEQYF. The CDR3 coding sequence is TGTGCCAGCAGCCGAACGGGAGAACAGTACTTC. The full variable domain, its missing parts supplied by reference TRBV5-4 and TRBJ2-7, is ETGVTQSPTHLIKTRGQQVTLRCSSQSGHNTVSWYQQALGQGPQFIFQYYREEENGRGNFPPRFSGLQFPNYSSELNVNALELDDSALYLCASSRTGEQYFGPGTRLTVT.

The V call is TRBV4-1, the J call TRBJ1-3, with no clear D. Germline values: CDR1 MGHRA, CDR2 YSYEKL. This CDR3 has 15 residues. Trimming pared 0 bases from V and 0 bases from J, leaving 6 bases between. The CDR3 loop is CASSQDRRSGNTIYF. The CDR3 nucleotides are TGCGCCAGCAGCCAAGATCGGCGCTCTGGAAACACCATATATTTT.

Concerning this clone itself: The sample carries other DNA sequences with the same CDR3. The chain has TRBV9 and TRBJ2-7, with D perhaps matching TRBD1 (6 bases). Trimming took off 0 bases at V and 6 bases at J, with 13 bases between the two ends. CDR1 and CDR2 from the germline V gene are SGDLS and YYNGEE. This CDR3 comprises 14 residues. The CDR3 DNA reads as TGTGCCAGCAGCGTAGGCAGGGGTCTTTCCGAGCAGTACTTC. Protein: CASSVGRGLSEQYF. Using reference TRBV9 and TRBJ2-7 for the parts outside the CDR3, the full variable domain is DSGVTQTPKHLITATGQRVTLRCSPRSGDLSVYWYQQSLDQGLQFLIQYYNGEERAKGNILERFSAQQFPDLHSELNLSSLELGDSALYFCASSVGRGLSEQYFGPGTRLTVT.

This chain connects TRBV28 to TRBJ2-3; 9 nucleotides align to TRBD1. Germline V gene lookup returns CDR1 MDHEN and CDR2 SYDVKM. With V trimmed by 6 bases and J by 2 bases, 6 bases remained unmatched. The CDR3 totals 15 residues. This CDR3 is CASSVRTGATDTQYF. CDR3 DNA: TGTGCCAGCAGCGTCAGGACAGGGGCCACAGATACGCAGTATTTT.

DNA for the CDR3: TGTGCCAGCAGTTATACCACGGGAGGGGTTTACAATGAGCAGTTCTTC. Translation: CASSYTTGGVYNEQFF. The chain has TRBV6-6 and TRBJ2-1; 8 bases match TRBD2. Germline trimming cut 3 bases from V and 4 bases from J; bases unmatched to any gene: 8. Germline V gene data show CDR1 as MNHNY and CDR2 as SVGAGI (reference sequence). The CDR3 totals 16 residues.

This rearrangement joins TRBV14 to TRBJ1-3; tentatively, D is TRBD1 (6 bases). With 0 bases removed from V and 8 bases from J, the gap between germline ends came to 8 bases. Per germline, CDR1 SGHDN and CDR2 FVKESK. The CDR3 contains 13 residues. In DNA form, the CDR3 reads TGTGCCAGCAGCCAAGATCAGGGGTACACCATATATTTT. Its translation: CASSQDQGYTIYF.

This chain joins TRBV11-2 and TRBJ2-2; the match to TRBD1 covers 9 bases. From germline, CDR1 is SGHAT and CDR2 FQNNGV. V shed 5 bases and J 4 bases; nucleotides not matched to a gene: 14. The CDR3 is 18 residues long. CDR3 amino acids: CASSVVPGTGFSTGELFF. The DNA of the CDR3 is TGTGCCAGCAGCGTTGTCCCTGGGACAGGGTTTAGCACCGGGGAGCTGTTTTTT.

As regards this clone: The sample holds other DNA sequences that translate to the same CDR3. J is TRBJ2-7 and V is TRBV9; D tentatively fits TRBD1 or TRBD2 (7 bases each). The germline CDR1 and CDR2 sequences are SGDLS and YYNGEE. The V gene lost 0 bases and the J gene lost 4 bases, with 11 bases spanning the gap. This CDR3 contains 14 residues. The CDR3 region has the DNA TGTGCCAGCAGCGTAGGACAGGGAGGGTACGAGCAGTACTTC. Protein: CASSVGQGGYEQYF.

The gene calls are TRBV5-1 and TRBJ2-5, with TRBD1 matching 7 bases. V was clipped by 1 base and J by 3 bases; unmatched bases: 0. Germline loops: CDR1 SGHRS, CDR2 YFSETQ. The CDR3 runs 13 residues. The CDR3 nucleotides read TGCGCCAGCAGCTTGCAGGGGGAAGAGACCCAGTACTTC. Encoded protein: CASSLQGEETQYF.

The rearrangement links TRBV9 to TRBJ2-2; D gene ambiguous. CDR1 SGDLS and CDR2 YYNGEE come from the germline V gene. The V gene lost 4 bases and the J gene lost 0 bases, with 4 bases spanning the gap. The CDR3 runs to 13 residues. CDR3 loop: CASSTTNTGELFF. The CDR3 DNA reads as TGTGCCAGCAGCACAACGAACACCGGGGAGCTGTTTTTT.

The chain has TRBV9 and TRBJ1-4; no definite D call. From germline, CDR1 is SGDLS and CDR2 YYNGEE. Trimming took off 4 bases at V and 0 bases at J, with 25 bases between the two ends. The CDR3 has 20 amino acids. CDR3 protein: CASSSRPGGGLSPTNEKLFF. CDR3 nucleotide sequence: TGTGCCAGCAGCTCCCGGCCGGGTGGTGGGCTTAGTCCAACTAATGAAAAACTGTTTTTT. The whole variable domain, filled in from reference TRBV9 and TRBJ1-4, reads DSGVTQTPKHLITATGQRVTLRCSPRSGDLSVYWYQQSLDQGLQFLIQYYNGEERAKGNILERFSAQQFPDLHSELNLSSLELGDSALYFCASSSRPGGGLSPTNEKLFFGSGTQLSVL.

This chain links TRBV2 with TRBJ1-4; 7 nucleotides match TRBD1. V gave up 4 bases and J gave up 4 bases; unmatched junction bases: 6. Germline V CDR1 and CDR2: SNHLY, FYNNEI. The CDR3 length is 15 residues. The CDR3 region is CASSGAGQNNEKLFF. CDR3 nucleotides: TGTGCCAGCAGTGGTGCGGGACAGAATAATGAAAAACTGTTTTTT. The entire variable domain, with the rest obtained from reference TRBV2 and TRBJ1-4, is as follows: EPEVTQTPSHQVTQMGQEVILRCVPISNHLYFYWYRQILGQKVEFLVSFYNNEISEKSEIFDDQFSVERPDGSNFTLKIRSTKLEDSAMYFCASSGAGQNNEKLFFGSGTQLSVL.

In its sample, this clone was seen once. CDR3 amino acids: CASHNLGNTEAFF. DNA for the CDR3: TGTGCCAGCCATAACTTGGGAAACACTGAAGCTTTCTTT. The chain couples TRBV6-1 to TRBJ1-1; no clear D. This CDR3 is 13 amino acids long. Germline CDR1 MNHNS, CDR2 SASEGT. Between the trimmed V and J ends, which lost 8 bases and 2 bases, there was a span of 12 bases.

The chain combines TRBV7-9 with TRBJ1-1; D not certain. The CDR3 consists of 17 residues. Between the trimmed V and J ends, which lost 1 base and 2 bases, there was a span of 17 bases. Germline CDR1 is SEHNR and CDR2 is FQNEAQ (reference sequence). The CDR3, as DNA: TGTGCCAGCAGCTTAGTTAGCCCCTCGACGGCAAACACTGAAGCTTTCTTT. Its protein is CASSLVSPSTANTEAFF.

The V call is TRBV4-3, the J call TRBJ2-7, with 12 bases lining up with TRBD2. J lost 3 bases, V lost 0 bases, and 6 bases had no gene match. CDR1 and CDR2 from the germline V gene are LGHNA and YSLEER. The CDR3 is made up of 17 amino acids. CDR3 region: CASSQEALAGGNYEQYF. The CDR3 DNA reads TGCGCCAGCAGCCAAGAGGCCCTAGCGGGAGGGAACTACGAGCAGTACTTC.

The chain employs TRBV5-1 and TRBJ2-5; the match to TRBD1 covers 10 bases. The CDR3 spans 15 residues. Losses at the gene ends were 3 bases for V and 4 bases for J; bases not matched to a gene: 6. In germline, CDR1 is SGHRS, CDR2 YFSETQ. For the CDR3, the DNA is TGCGCCAGCAGCTCCGGACAGGGGGTTAGAGAGACCCAGTACTTC. Amino acids: CASSSGQGVRETQYF.

Of note for this clone: Other nucleotide sequences in the sample specify the same CDR3. The chain joins TRBV4-1 to TRBJ2-7; tentatively, D is TRBD1 or TRBD2 (5 bases each). This CDR3 is built from 13 residues. Germline loops: CDR1 MGHRA, CDR2 YSYEKL. V dropped 1 base and J dropped 4 bases, with 8 bases sitting between them. The CDR3 nucleotides are TGCGCCAGCAGCCAAGGGGGCGGGTACGAGCAGTACTTC. Protein: CASSQGGGYEQYF.

The chain carries TRBV4-1 and TRBJ1-2; TRBD1 matches at 7 bases. V shed 1 base, J shed 6 bases, and the junction held 11 bases outside the gene matches. There are 16 residues in the CDR3. Germline values: CDR1 MGHRA, CDR2 YSYEKL. This chain's CDR3 is CASSQGETGFKDGYTF. CDR3 in DNA: TGCGCCAGCAGCCAAGGTGAGACAGGGTTTAAGGATGGCTACACCTTC.

The V and J genes are TRBV28 and TRBJ2-7; possibly TRBD1 or TRBD2 for D (6 bases each). Trimming shortened V by 9 bases and J by 6 bases, and 12 bases separated the two germline ends. The CDR3 totals 11 residues. Germline CDR1 is MDHEN and CDR2 is SYDVKM. CDR3 nucleotide sequence: TGTGCCAGAGAAAGGGGGGTCGAGCAGTACTTC. Its translation is CARERGVEQYF.

V gene TRBV6-1 combines with J gene TRBJ2-1; the D is unclear. Germline loops: CDR1 MNHNS, CDR2 SASEGT. V lost 1 base to trimming and J lost 4 bases, with 17 bases between them. The CDR3 has 17 residues. CDR3 nucleotides: TGTGCCAGCAGTGAAGGTGGCTACCTTACCGTGTACAATGAGCAGTTCTTC. Its translation is CASSEGGYLTVYNEQFF.

This chain links TRBV6-1 with TRBJ2-5; D ambiguous. V was clipped by 1 base and J by 0 bases, with 9 bases between them. CDR3 length: 15 residues. Germline V gene sequence: CDR1 MNHNS, CDR2 SASEGT. The CDR3 coding sequence is TGTGCCAGCAGTGAAGGCATGACCTACCAAGAGACCCAGTACTTC. This encodes CASSEGMTYQETQYF.

This clone was counted a few times. This sequence joins TRBV10-3 and TRBJ1-1, with D perhaps matching TRBD1 (6 bases). V dropped 6 bases and J dropped 5 bases, with 16 bases sitting between them. This CDR3 contains 14 residues. In germline, CDR1 is ENHRY, CDR2 SYGVKD. The DNA for the CDR3 is TGTGCCATCAGGGCACAGGGATGGAGGACTGAAGCTTTCTTT. Translated, it gives CAIRAQGWRTEAFF.

The genes are TRBV2 and TRBJ1-2; D ambiguous. Per germline, CDR1 SNHLY and CDR2 FYNNEI. The V and J ends lost 0 bases and 2 bases respectively, with 7 bases between them. The CDR3 consists of 14 residues. CDR3: CASSEAPTNYGYTF. The CDR3 bases are TGTGCCAGCAGTGAAGCGCCCACGAACTATGGCTACACCTTC.